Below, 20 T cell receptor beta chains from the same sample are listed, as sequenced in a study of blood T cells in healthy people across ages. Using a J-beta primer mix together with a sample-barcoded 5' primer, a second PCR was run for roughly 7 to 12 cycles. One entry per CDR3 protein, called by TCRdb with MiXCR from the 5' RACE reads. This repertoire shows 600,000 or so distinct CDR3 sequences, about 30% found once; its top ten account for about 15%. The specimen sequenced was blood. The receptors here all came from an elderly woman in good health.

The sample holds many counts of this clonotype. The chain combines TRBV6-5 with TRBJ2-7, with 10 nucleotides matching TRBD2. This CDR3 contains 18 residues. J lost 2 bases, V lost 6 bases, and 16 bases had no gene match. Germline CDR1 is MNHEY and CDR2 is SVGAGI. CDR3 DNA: TGTGCCAGCAGCCTACAGGGGGTCAGCGGGGGGGCCCCCTACGAGCAGTACTTC. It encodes CASSLQGVSGGAPYEQYF.

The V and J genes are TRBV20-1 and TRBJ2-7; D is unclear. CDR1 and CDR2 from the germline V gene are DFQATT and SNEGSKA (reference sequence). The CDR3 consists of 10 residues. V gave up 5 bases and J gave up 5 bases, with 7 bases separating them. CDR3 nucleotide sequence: TGCAGTGCTTCTGAGAACGAGCAGTACTTC. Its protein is CSASENEQYF.

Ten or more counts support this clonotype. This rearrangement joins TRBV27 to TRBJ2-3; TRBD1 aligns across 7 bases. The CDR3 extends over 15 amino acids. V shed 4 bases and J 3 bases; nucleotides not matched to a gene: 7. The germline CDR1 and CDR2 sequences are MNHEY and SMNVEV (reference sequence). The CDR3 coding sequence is TGTGCCAGCAGTTCCATTACAGGGGCAACAGATACGCAGTATTTT. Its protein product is CASSSITGATDTQYF.

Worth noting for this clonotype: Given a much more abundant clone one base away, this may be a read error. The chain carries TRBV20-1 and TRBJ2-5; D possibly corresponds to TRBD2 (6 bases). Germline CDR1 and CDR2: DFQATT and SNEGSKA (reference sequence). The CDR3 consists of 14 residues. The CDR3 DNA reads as TGCAGTGCTAGAGATGGGGGATCGGGAGAGGCCCAGTACTTC. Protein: CSARDGGSGEAQYF.

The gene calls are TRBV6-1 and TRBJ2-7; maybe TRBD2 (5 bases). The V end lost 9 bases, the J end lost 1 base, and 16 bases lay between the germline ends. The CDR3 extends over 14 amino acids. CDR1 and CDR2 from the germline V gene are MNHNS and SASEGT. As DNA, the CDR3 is TGTGCCAGAGTCCAGACGGGGATATCCTACGAGCAGTACTTC. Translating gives CARVQTGISYEQYF.

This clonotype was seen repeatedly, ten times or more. This CDR3 is CASSAQTGGNSPLHF. The CDR3 DNA is TGTGCCAGCAGTGCCCAGACAGGGGGCAATTCACCCCTCCACTTT. The gene calls are TRBV12-3 or TRBV12-4 and TRBJ1-6; 10 nucleotides agree with TRBD1. The CDR3 has 15 residues. V shed 5 bases and J 7 bases; nucleotides not matched to a gene: 5.

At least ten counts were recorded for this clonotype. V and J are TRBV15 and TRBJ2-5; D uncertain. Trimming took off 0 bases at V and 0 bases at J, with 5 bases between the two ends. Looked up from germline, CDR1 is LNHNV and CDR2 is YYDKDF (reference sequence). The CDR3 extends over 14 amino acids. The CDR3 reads CATSRDLDQETQYF. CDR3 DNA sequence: TGTGCCACCAGCAGAGACTTGGACCAAGAGACCCAGTACTTC.

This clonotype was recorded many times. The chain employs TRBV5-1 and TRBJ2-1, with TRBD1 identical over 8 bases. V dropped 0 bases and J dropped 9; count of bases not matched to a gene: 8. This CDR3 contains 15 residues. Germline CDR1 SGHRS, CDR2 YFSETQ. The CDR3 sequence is CASSLGTGKGSEQFF. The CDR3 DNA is TGCGCCAGCAGCTTGGGGACAGGGAAGGGCAGTGAGCAGTTCTTC.

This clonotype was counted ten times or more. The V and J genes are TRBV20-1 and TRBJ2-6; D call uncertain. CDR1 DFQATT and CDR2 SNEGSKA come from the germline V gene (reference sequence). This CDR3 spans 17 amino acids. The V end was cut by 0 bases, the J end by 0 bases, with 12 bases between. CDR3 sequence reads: CSARDGARSSGANVLTF. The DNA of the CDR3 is TGCAGTGCTAGAGATGGCGCCCGTTCCTCTGGGGCCAACGTCCTGACTTTC.

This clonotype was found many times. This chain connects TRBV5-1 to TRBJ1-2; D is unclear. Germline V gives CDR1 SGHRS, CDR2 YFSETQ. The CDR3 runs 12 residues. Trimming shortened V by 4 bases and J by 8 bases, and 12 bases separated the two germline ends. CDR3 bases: TGCGCCAGCAGCAGGGATTTGAGGGGCTACACCTTC. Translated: CASSRDLRGYTF.

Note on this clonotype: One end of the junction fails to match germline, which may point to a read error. Written as DNA, the CDR3 is TGTACCAGCAGTTACAGCCCCGGGACTAGCGGGCGGGCTTTATGGTATAGCACAGATACGCAGTATTTT. It specifies CTSSYSPGTSGRALWYSTDTQYF. The chain has TRBV6-2 or TRBV6-3 and TRBJ2-3, with 12 bases identical to TRBD2. Germline assignment: CDR1 MNHEY and CDR2 SVGEGT. The CDR3 length is 23 residues.

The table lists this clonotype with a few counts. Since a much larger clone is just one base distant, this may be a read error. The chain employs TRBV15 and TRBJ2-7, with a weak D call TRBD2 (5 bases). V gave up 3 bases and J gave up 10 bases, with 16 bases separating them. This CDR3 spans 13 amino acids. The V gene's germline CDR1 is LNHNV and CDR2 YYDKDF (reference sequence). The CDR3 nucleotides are TGTGCCACCAGCAGGACCTTTAAGGAGGCCCAGTACTTC. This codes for CATSRTFKEAQYF.

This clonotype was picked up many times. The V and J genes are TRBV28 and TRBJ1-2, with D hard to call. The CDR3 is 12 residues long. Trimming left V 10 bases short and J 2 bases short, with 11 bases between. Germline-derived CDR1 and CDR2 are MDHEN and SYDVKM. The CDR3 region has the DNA TGTGCCATCTCCAGAGAGAACTATGGCTACACCTTC. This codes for CAISRENYGYTF.

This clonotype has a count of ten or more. This chain's CDR3 is CAWRIKGDQPQHF. Here the CDR3 DNA reads TGTGCCTGGAGGATCAAGGGGGATCAGCCCCAGCATTTT. This sequence joins TRBV30 and TRBJ1-5, with a tentative D call TRBD1 (6 bases). Germline CDR1 and CDR2: GTSNPN and SVGIG (reference sequence). The V end lost 3 bases, the J end lost 5 bases, and 11 bases lay between the germline ends. The CDR3 spans 13 residues.

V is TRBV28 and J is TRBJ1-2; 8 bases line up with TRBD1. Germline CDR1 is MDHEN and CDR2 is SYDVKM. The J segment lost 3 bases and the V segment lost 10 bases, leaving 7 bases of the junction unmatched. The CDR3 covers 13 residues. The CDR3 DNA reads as TGTGCCACCGCCACACAGGGGGACTATGGCTACACCTTC. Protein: CATATQGDYGYTF.

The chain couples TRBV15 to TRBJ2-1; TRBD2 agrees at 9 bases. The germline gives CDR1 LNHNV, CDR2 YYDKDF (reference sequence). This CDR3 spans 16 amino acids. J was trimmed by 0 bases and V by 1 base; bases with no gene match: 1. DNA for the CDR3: TGTGCCACCAGCAGAGGCGGGGGGGCCTCCTACAATGAGCAGTTCTTC. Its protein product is CATSRGGGASYNEQFF.

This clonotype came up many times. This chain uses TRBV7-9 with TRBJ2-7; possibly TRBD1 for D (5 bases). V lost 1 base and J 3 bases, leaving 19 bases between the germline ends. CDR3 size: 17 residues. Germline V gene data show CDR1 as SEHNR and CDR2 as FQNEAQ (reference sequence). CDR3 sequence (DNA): TGTGCCAGCAGCTTAGAAAGCATGGGGCAGGGATACTACGAGCAGTACTTC. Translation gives CASSLESMGQGYYEQYF.

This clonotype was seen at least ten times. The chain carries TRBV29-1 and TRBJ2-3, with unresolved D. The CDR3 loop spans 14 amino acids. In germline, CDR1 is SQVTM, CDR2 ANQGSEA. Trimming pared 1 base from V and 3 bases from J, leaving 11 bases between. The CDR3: CSVEGRRTTDTQYF. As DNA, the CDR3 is TGCAGCGTTGAAGGTCGCCGCACTACAGATACGCAGTATTTT.

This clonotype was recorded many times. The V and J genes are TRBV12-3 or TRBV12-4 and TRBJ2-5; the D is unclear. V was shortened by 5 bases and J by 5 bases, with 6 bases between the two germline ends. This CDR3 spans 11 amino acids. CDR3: CASSPEETQYF. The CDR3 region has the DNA TGTGCCAGCAGTCCCGAGGAGACCCAGTACTTC.

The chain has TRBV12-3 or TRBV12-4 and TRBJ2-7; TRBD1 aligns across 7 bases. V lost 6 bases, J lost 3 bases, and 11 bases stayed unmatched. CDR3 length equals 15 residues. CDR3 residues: CASSPPTGSGYEQYF. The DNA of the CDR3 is TGTGCCAGCAGCCCCCCGACAGGGAGCGGCTACGAGCAGTACTTC.